The present T cell receptor beta chain was sequenced within a study of blood T cell repertoires in COVID-19. Whole-study context: Donors in the United States, Italy and Spain gave samples during acute or convalescent COVID-19. The analysed material was cDNA or gDNA that came from T cells, B-cell-depleted T cells, or PBMCs.

The CDR3 extends over 14 amino acids. V was clipped by 2 bases and J by 6 bases, with 11 bases between them. Germline CDR1 and CDR2: MNHEY and SVGEGT. Study processing details: Amplified reference gene primers provided the basis for estimating nucleated cell counts. Sequencing used immunoSEQ multiplex PCR; TCRdb keeps in-frame clones, though not all of them. The V and J calls and the clone size are those of that table, but D and trimming were determined from the DNA. The sample includes approximately 150,000 clones, roughly nine tenths of them seen just once. The rearrangement links TRBV6-2 or TRBV6-3 to TRBJ1-5; D gene ambiguous. The TCR originated in a woman in her 70s with acute or convalescent COVID-19. The sample comprised peripheral blood. The CDR3 coding sequence is TGTGCCAGCAGTTACGGCAGGATGAGTCAGCCCCAGCATTTT. Protein sequence: CASSYGRMSQPQHF.